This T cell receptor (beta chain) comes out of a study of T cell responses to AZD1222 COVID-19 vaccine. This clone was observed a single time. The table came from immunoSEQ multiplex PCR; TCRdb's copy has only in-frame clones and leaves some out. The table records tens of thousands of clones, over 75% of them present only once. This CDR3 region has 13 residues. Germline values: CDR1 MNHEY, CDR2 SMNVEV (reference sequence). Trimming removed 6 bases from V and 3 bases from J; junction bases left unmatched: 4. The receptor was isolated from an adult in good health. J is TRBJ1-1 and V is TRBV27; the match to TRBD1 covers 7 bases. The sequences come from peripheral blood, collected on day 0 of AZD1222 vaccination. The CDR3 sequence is CASSLRGHTEAFF. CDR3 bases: TGTGCCAGCAGCCTTAGGGGGCACACTGAAGCTTTCTTT.